A single T cell receptor (beta chain) is shown here with its context. The V segment lost 10 bases and the J segment 1 base; nucleotides outside the gene matches: 10. The CDR3 has 15 residues. Germline CDR1 reads LNHDA; CDR2 reads SQIVND (reference sequence). This record belongs to a study of OX40 agonist ivuxolimab in advanced cancers. As for the study in general: Patients' therapy was ivuxolimab, an antibody that acts as an agonist of OX40 (CD134). The group had a mean age of about 64 years, ranged from about 23 to 79, and was 75% to 85% male. Three patients had partial responses: one hepatocellular carcinoma, two cutaneous melanoma.

Generated by immunoSEQ multiplex PCR, the TCRdb table keeps only in-frame clones and is missing some. This sample has some 60,000 clones; about 90% occur once, and the top ten carry about 14%. The material was CD4+ or CD8+ T cells sorted from blood, obtained in a trial of the OX40 agonist ivuxolimab. V usage is TRBV19 and J usage is TRBJ2-3; TRBD2 agrees at 8 bases. This clonotype originated in an adult with an advanced solid tumor such as melanoma, head and neck, liver or kidney cancer. CDR3 in DNA: TGTGCCACCAGTGGGCTAGCGGGCCGCACAGATACGCAGTATTTT. Encoded protein: CATSGLAGRTDTQYF.